The source of this TCR beta chain is a study of blood T cell repertoires in COVID-19 (dated by TCRdb to between 2020 and 2021). Regarding the complete study: Samples from collaborators originated in the United States, Italy and Spain and spanned both the acute and convalescent phases of COVID-19. Deeply sampled blood TCRbeta repertoires from subjects exposed to, actively infected with, or recovered from COVID-19 were included in the dataset. The samples were drawn from the first 160 participants of the ongoing ImmuneRACE study and from under 1,500 subjects provided by 6 global collaborators. The repertoires were released in a freely available public database meant as a resource for research on the immune response to SARS-CoV-2. Where available, HLA class I and class II types were obtained from metadata supplied by the sample provider rather than from assay-based typing. The material from the prospective study consisted of cDNA or gDNA derived from T cells, B-cell-depleted T cells, or PBMCs. Nearly every sample came with metadata listing a de-identified subject ID, COVID-19 status, age in years and sex. Broader findings and caveats from the paper: Clinical and demographic metadata were provided uncurated, with the amount varying by source and participant.

TCRbeta CDR3 regions were amplified from genomic DNA by means of the immunoSEQ Assay, a bias-controlled multiplex PCR. As for the authors' bioinformatics: The number of nucleated cells in each sample was estimated by amplification of reference gene primers within the assay. To quantify the absolute abundance of each unique TCRbeta CDR3 rearrangement, sequence reads were collapsed and filtered. For each sample, productive Simpson clonality was calculated by taking the square root of Simpson's diversity index across productive rearrangements. The clones in this table, taken by TCRdb from immuneACCESS, are in-frame only. Not every clone is retained; where verified, under half of the shortfall comes from an unresolved V gene, and the cause of the rest is unknown. The V and J calls and clone size come from that table; D and trimming were worked out from the DNA. The sample yields 300,000 to 450,000 clones; roughly 86% were counted once. 0.85% to 1.2% of the sample lies in the top ten.

As regards this clone: The antigen it binds to is not known. There are no base qualities to consult, and no much larger clone falls within one base.

Whole blood was collected in K2EDTA tubes by collaborating institutions according to the institutions' own protocols. For TCRbeta analysis, collaborators shipped samples in one of three forms: frozen whole blood, isolated PBMCs, or DNA extracted from either of those sample types. Trimming costs V 2 bases and J 5 bases, and their ends lie 12 bases apart. The CDR3, cysteine through phenylalanine, is 14 amino acids long. Solely the CDR3 DNA is kept, with 42 bases framed from the first base. CDR1 MNHNS and CDR2 SASEGT are derived from the germline V gene. The clonotype originates from a human donor with acute or convalescent COVID-19. The donor label of this sample is uncertain. The specimen was peripheral blood. This sequence uses TRBV6-1 and TRBJ1-2; the D gene cannot be named for sure. The CDR3 region reads CASSENSWWYGYTF. The nucleotides read TGTGCCAGCAGTGAAAACAGTTGGTGGTATGGCTACACCTTC.